The clone carrying this T cell receptor beta chain is a singleton in its sample. This table comes from immunoSEQ multiplex PCR, and its TCRdb copy is limited to in-frame clones, with some not included. The sample yields a few hundred thousand clones, more than 70% seen once. This sample is part of a study of blood T cell repertoires in COVID-19. The CDR3 is 15 amino acids. The J segment lost 8 bases and the V segment lost 2 bases, leaving 6 bases of the junction unmatched. CDR1 and CDR2 from the germline V gene are SGHDT and YYEEEE. This chain links TRBV5-6 with TRBJ2-1; the match to TRBD2 covers 11 bases. The receptor's source is a woman in her fifties or sixties in a cohort exposed to, infected with or recovered from COVID-19 (not recorded which). Sample: PBMCs or T cells enriched from blood (not recorded which). CDR3 DNA: TGTGCCAGCAGCTTCAAGACTAGCGGGAACTATGAGCAGTTCTTC. Its protein product is CASSFKTSGNYEQFF.